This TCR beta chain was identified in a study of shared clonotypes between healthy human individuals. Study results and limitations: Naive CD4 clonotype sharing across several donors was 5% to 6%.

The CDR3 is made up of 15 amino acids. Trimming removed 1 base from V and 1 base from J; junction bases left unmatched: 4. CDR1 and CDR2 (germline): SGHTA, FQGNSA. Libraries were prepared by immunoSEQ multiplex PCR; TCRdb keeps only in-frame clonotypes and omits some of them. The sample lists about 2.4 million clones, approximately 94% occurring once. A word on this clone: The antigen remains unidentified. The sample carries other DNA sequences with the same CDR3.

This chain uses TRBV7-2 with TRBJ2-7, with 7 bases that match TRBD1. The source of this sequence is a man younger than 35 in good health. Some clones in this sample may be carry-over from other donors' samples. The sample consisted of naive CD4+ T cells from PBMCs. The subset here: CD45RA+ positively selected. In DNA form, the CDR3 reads TGTGCCAGCAGCTTAGGACAGGGAGTATCCTACGAGCAGTACTTC. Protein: CASSLGQGVSYEQYF.